Shown below are 18 T cell receptor beta chains from a single sample sequenced in a study of blood T cell repertoires in COVID-19. Profiled with immunoSEQ multiplex PCR; TCRdb holds only in-frame clones, not every one. The profile shows about 34,000 clones, around 77% of them singletons. The sample taken for sequencing was peripheral blood. The receptors derive from a human donor in a cohort sampled during active COVID-19.

The gene calls are TRBV7-9 and TRBJ1-6, with D tentatively TRBD1 (6 bases). Trimming left V 1 base short and J 10 bases short, with 11 bases between. Looked up from germline, CDR1 is SEHNR and CDR2 is FQNEAQ (reference sequence). The CDR3 length is 14 residues. The chain's CDR3 is CASSLGGGTSPLHF. CDR3 nucleotide sequence: TGTGCCAGCAGCTTAGGGGGGGGCACCTCACCCCTCCACTTT. The full variable domain, with the rest looked up from reference TRBV7-9 and TRBJ1-6, is DTGVSQNPRHKITKRGQNVTFRCDPISEHNRLYWYRQTLGQGPEFLTYFQNEAQLEKSRLLSDRFSAERPKGSFSTLEIQRTEQGDSAMYLCASSLGGGTSPLHFGNGTRLTVT.

The chain carries TRBV11-2 and TRBJ1-6, with a weak D call TRBD1 (6 bases). The CDR3 has 18 amino acids. Trimming removed 2 bases from V and 4 bases from J, with 18 bases in between. Germline V gene sequence: CDR1 SGHAT, CDR2 FQNNGV. The CDR3 here is CASSLHTAPRGYNSPLHF. As DNA, the CDR3 is TGTGCCAGCAGCTTACACACAGCGCCAAGGGGGTATAATTCACCCCTCCACTTT.

This chain joins TRBV5-5 and TRBJ1-2, with no clear D. The V end lost 2 bases, the J end lost 1 base, and 3 bases lay between the germline ends. The CDR3 length is 12 residues. In germline, CDR1 is SGHKS, CDR2 YYEKEE (reference sequence). CDR3 bases: TGTGCCAGCAGCTTTAATAACTATGGCTACACCTTC. Its translation: CASSFNNYGYTF.

This CDR3 reads CASSSFWTAGFYGYTF. The CDR3 region has the DNA TGTGCCAGCAGTTCCTTCTGGACAGCCGGGTTCTATGGCTACACCTTC. The chain employs TRBV28 and TRBJ1-2; D perhaps matches TRBD1 (6 bases). Germline V gives CDR1 MDHEN, CDR2 SYDVKM. The V and J ends lost 4 bases and 4 bases respectively, with 19 bases between them. CDR3 length: 16 amino acids.

The V gene is TRBV19, the J gene TRBJ2-7; 9 bases are shared with TRBD2. Germline CDR1 LNHDA, CDR2 SQIVND (reference sequence). The CDR3 has 13 amino acids. Trimming removed 5 bases from V and 4 bases from J; junction bases left unmatched: 3. The CDR3 nucleotides read TGTGCCAGTAGTGCTAGCGGGGCTTACGAGCAGTACTTC. Its protein is CASSASGAYEQYF.

The chain is built from TRBV5-5 and TRBJ2-2, with D unresolved. The germline V and J ends were trimmed by 0 bases and 6 bases, with 3 bases remaining between them. Looked up from germline, CDR1 is SGHKS and CDR2 is YYEKEE (reference sequence). This CDR3 spans 12 amino acids. CDR3 sequence reads: CASSLVAGELFF. CDR3 bases: TGTGCCAGCAGCTTGGTCGCCGGGGAGCTGTTTTTT.

This chain uses TRBV5-6 with TRBJ2-3; TRBD1 matches 7 bases. Trimming removed 2 bases from V and 1 base from J; junction bases left unmatched: 4. CDR1 is SGHDT and CDR2 is YYEEEE in the germline V gene. The CDR3 totals 15 residues. The CDR3 nucleotides read TGTGCCAGCAGCTTAACAGGGGACCGCACAGATACGCAGTATTTT. Translation gives CASSLTGDRTDTQYF.

Only a few counts were recorded for this clone. This chain uses TRBV6-6 with TRBJ1-6, with a weak D call TRBD1 (6 bases). From germline, CDR1 is MNHNY and CDR2 SVGAGI (reference sequence). The length of the CDR3 is 17 residues. V lost 5 bases, J lost 14 bases, and 28 bases lay in between. In DNA, the CDR3 is TGTGCCAGCAGTCCCTTGCCGAAGGGGGTTCTCGCGAATACCCTCCACTTT. Translation gives CASSPLPKGVLANTLHF.

The V call is TRBV6-5, the J call TRBJ1-3, with no clear D. V lost 0 bases, J lost 8 bases, and 11 bases lay in between. CDR1 and CDR2 (germline): MNHEY, SVGAGI. The CDR3 covers 14 residues. Written as DNA, the CDR3 is TGTGCCAGCAGTTACTCGACCGAGGTTTACACCATATATTTT. It is translated as CASSYSTEVYTIYF.

V gene TRBV27 combines with J gene TRBJ2-5, with a possible D match to TRBD2 (6 bases). V lost 2 bases and J lost 7, with 14 bases in between. Germline V lookup: CDR1 MNHEY, CDR2 SMNVEV (reference sequence). This CDR3 has 14 amino acids. The chain's CDR3 is CASSLGGTLGTQYF. In DNA, the CDR3 is TGTGCCAGCAGTTTAGGCGGGACCCTGGGGACCCAGTACTTC.

This clone showed up just a few times. The genes are TRBV7-2 and TRBJ1-1, with D maybe TRBD1 (5 bases). Between the trimmed V and J ends, which lost 5 bases and 3 bases, there was a span of 13 bases. The CDR3 has 14 amino acids. Germline loops: CDR1 SGHTA, CDR2 FQGNSA. CDR3: CASSLRPGDTEAFF. The CDR3 coding sequence is TGTGCCAGCAGCCTCAGACCGGGGGACACTGAAGCTTTCTTT.

This clone has just one count. The V gene is TRBV6-5, the J gene TRBJ2-3, with 8 bases lining up with TRBD2. The germline V gene encodes CDR1 MNHEY and CDR2 SVGAGI. This CDR3 spans 15 amino acids. Trimming removed 8 bases from V and 1 base from J; junction bases left unmatched: 8. CDR3 in amino acids: CASGPSAGGTDTQYF. The CDR3 region has the DNA TGTGCCAGCGGACCCTCAGCGGGGGGCACAGATACGCAGTATTTT.

CDR3 DNA: TGCGCCAGCAGTACGGGGGGAATCACAGATACGCAGTATTTT. Amino acids: CASSTGGITDTQYF. The rearrangement joins TRBV5-1 to TRBJ2-3, with 7 bases aligning to TRBD2. The CDR3 consists of 14 residues. Germline assignment: CDR1 SGHRS and CDR2 YFSETQ. Trimming at V came to 5 bases and at J to 2 bases, leaving 5 bases not matched to a gene.

The V gene is TRBV25-1, the J gene TRBJ2-7, with D unclear. V lost 4 bases and J 6 bases, leaving 7 bases between the germline ends. The germline gives CDR1 MGHDK, CDR2 SYGVNS. This CDR3 has 11 residues. CDR3 in DNA: TGTGCCAGCAGTGTATCCCTCGAGCAGTACTTC. Protein sequence: CASSVSLEQYF.

The chain links TRBV7-2 to TRBJ1-2; 8 bases map to TRBD1. Germline V gene data show CDR1 as SGHTA and CDR2 as FQGNSA. Trimming cost V 6 bases and J 0 bases; bases outside gene matches: 9. CDR3 length: 16 amino acids. CDR3 residues: CASSPNPGQANYGYTF. In DNA form, the CDR3 reads TGTGCCAGCAGTCCTAATCCGGGACAGGCTAACTATGGCTACACCTTC.

This rearrangement joins TRBV30 to TRBJ2-5, with TRBD1 matching over 10 bases. The CDR3 is made up of 13 amino acids. V dropped 6 bases and J dropped 4; count of bases not matched to a gene: 5. Germline V gene sequence: CDR1 GTSNPN, CDR2 SVGIG (reference sequence). CDR3 sequence: CACRDRGRETQYF. CDR3 bases: TGTGCCTGTCGGGACAGGGGTCGAGAGACCCAGTACTTC.

V and J are TRBV5-4 and TRBJ1-2; a possible D gene is TRBD1 (5 bases). This CDR3 comprises 15 residues. V dropped 4 bases and J dropped 6 bases, with 19 bases sitting between them. Germline assignment: CDR1 SGHNT and CDR2 YYREEE (reference sequence). This chain's CDR3 is CASSRTPGIRDGYTF. The CDR3 bases are TGTGCCAGCAGCCGCACCCCAGGGATAAGGGATGGCTACACCTTC.

The rearrangement joins TRBV7-2 to TRBJ2-2, with 10 positions matching TRBD2. Germline V lookup: CDR1 SGHTA, CDR2 FQGNSA. This CDR3 is built from 15 residues. J gave up 11 bases and V 2 bases, and 8 bases lay outside the gene matches. This CDR3 is CASSLSGASGSELFF. The CDR3 nucleotides are TGTGCCAGCAGCTTATCCGGGGCTAGCGGGAGTGAGCTGTTTTTT.